A selection of T cell receptor beta chains follows, all from one sample in a study of T cell responses to AZD1222 COVID-19 vaccine. Sequencing was performed with immunoSEQ multiplex PCR; in TCRdb, only in-frame clones are kept and a portion is missing. The repertoire holds more than 110,000 clones, with 70% to 90% as singletons. Sequencing used peripheral blood, obtained on day 0 of AZD1222 vaccination. These receptors were taken from an adult in good health. CDR3s include the opening cysteine and the closing phenylalanine or tryptophan. A D gene is named only where the DNA matches it firmly. Only some rows state a clone size, as once, few, many or a class for expanded clones.

TRBJ2-7,.,TRBV6-5,.,CASSINRDGEQYF,TGTGCCAGCAGTATTAACAGGGATGGCGAGCAGTACTTC
TRBJ2-7,.,TRBV28,.,CASKRDPGASEQYF,TGTGCCAGCAAACGGGATCCGGGGGCCTCCGAGCAGTACTTC
TRBJ2-1,once,TRBV30,TRBD2,CAWSVAGVEQFF,TGTGCCTGGAGTGTAGCGGGAGTTGAGCAGTTCTTC
TRBJ2-2,.,TRBV19,TRBD2,CASSMFLAGRRAGELFF,TGTGCCAGTAGTATGTTTCTAGCGGGAAGAAGGGCCGGGGAGCTGTTTTTT
TRBJ1-1,many,TRBV9,.,CASSPRGRAEAFF,TGTGCCAGCAGCCCCCGGGGGCGGGCTGAAGCTTTCTTT
TRBJ1-4,.,TRBV27,.,CASRARGGRTNEKLFF,TGTGCCAGCAGGGCCCGGGGGGGGCGGACTAATGAAAAACTGTTTTTT
TRBJ1-3,.,TRBV30,.,CAWDPPGSSGNTIYF,TGTGCCTGGGACCCTCCAGGGAGCTCTGGAAACACCATATATTTT
TRBJ2-1,once,TRBV7-3,TRBD2,CASSLSLAGVPNEQFF,TGTGCCAGCAGCTTATCGTTAGCGGGAGTCCCCAATGAGCAGTTCTTC
TRBJ2-7,.,TRBV29-1,.,CSALGESSYEQYF,TGCAGCGCTTTGGGGGAGTCTAGCTACGAGCAGTACTTC
TRBJ2-6,.,TRBV19,.,CASSMADTSGANVLTF,TGTGCCAGTAGTATGGCGGATACCTCTGGGGCCAACGTCCTGACTTTC
TRBJ1-2,.,TRBV10-3,TRBD1,CAISETNRGDYGYTF,TGTGCCATCAGTGAGACAAACAGGGGCGACTATGGCTACACCTTC
TRBJ2-2,.,TRBV6-2/TRBV6-3,TRBD2,CASSLAGFPGELFF,TGTGCCAGCAGTTTAGCGGGATTTCCCGGGGAGCTGTTTTTT
TRBJ2-7,.,TRBV7-9,.,CASRSAGSYEQYF,TGTGCCTCGCGGTCGGCCGGGTCTTACGAGCAGTACTTC
TRBJ2-6,.,TRBV3-1/TRBV3-2,.,CASSQVSGANVLTF,TGTGCCAGCAGCCAAGTCTCCGGGGCCAACGTCCTGACTTTC
TRBJ1-2,.,TRBV5-6,TRBD1,CASSTDREGGYTF,TGTGCCAGCAGCACAGACAGGGAGGGAGGCTACACCTTC
TRBJ1-3,.,TRBV5-4,.,CASSLEGGHTIYF,TGTGCCAGCAGCTTGGAAGGGGGTCACACCATATATTTT
TRBJ1-4,.,TRBV28,.,CASSVLGENEKLFF,TGTGCCAGCAGTGTCCTGGGGGAGAATGAAAAACTGTTTTTT
TRBJ1-3,few,TRBV7-2,TRBD1,CASSLTGDLGNTIYF,TGTGCCAGCAGCTTGACAGGGGATCTAGGAAACACCATATATTTT
TRBJ2-7,.,TRBV7-9,TRBD1,CASSWDRERIYEQYF,TGTGCCAGCAGCTGGGACAGGGAACGGATCTACGAGCAGTACTTC
TRBJ2-5,.,TRBV30,TRBD2,CAWSVGLAGVETQYF,TGTGCCTGGAGTGTGGGACTAGCGGGAGTGGAGACCCAGTACTTC
TRBJ1-1,.,TRBV28,.,CASSPSGNTEAFF,TGTGCCAGCAGTCCCTCAGGGAACACTGAAGCTTTCTTT
TRBJ1-1,.,TRBV9,.,CASSVDEGLEAFF,TGTGCCAGCAGCGTAGATGAGGGGCTTGAAGCTTTCTTT
TRBJ1-1,.,TRBV19,.,CASSITGTEAFF,TGTGCCAGTAGCATTACGGGCACTGAAGCTTTCTTT
TRBJ2-1,.,TRBV30,.,CAWTPGYRYNEQFF,TGTGCCTGGACCCCGGGTTATAGGTACAATGAGCAGTTCTTC
TRBJ1-4,.,TRBV6-5,TRBD1,CASSFQGAATNEKLFF,TGTGCCAGCAGTTTCCAGGGGGCTGCAACTAATGAAAAACTGTTTTTT
TRBJ1-6,.,TRBV6-5,.,CASSSTLGYNSPLHF,TGTGCCAGCAGTTCTACCTTGGGCTATAATTCACCCCTCCACTTT
TRBJ2-7,.,TRBV19,TRBD2,CASSIVLAGAYEQYF,TGTGCCAGTAGTATAGTTCTAGCGGGAGCCTACGAGCAGTACTTC
TRBJ1-2,.,TRBV6-5,.,CASRRDYGYTF,TGTGCCAGCCGTAGAGACTATGGCTACACCTTC
TRBJ1-2,.,TRBV30,.,CAWSLTGYYTF,TGTGCCTGGAGTTTGACAGGTTACTACACCTTC
TRBJ2-1,.,TRBV30,TRBD2,CAWKLALAGSYNEQFF,TGTGCCTGGAAGTTGGCACTAGCGGGTTCCTACAATGAGCAGTTCTTC
TRBJ1-1,few,TRBV5-4,.,CASSLEARGPSVAFF,TGTGCCAGCAGCTTGGAAGCGAGGGGACCTTCCGTCGCTTTCTTT
TRBJ2-7,.,TRBV7-2,TRBD2,CASSLTLAGGPDEQYF,TGTGCCAGCAGCTTAACCTTAGCGGGAGGGCCGGACGAGCAGTACTTC
TRBJ2-7,once,TRBV18,.,CASSPGGRMTYEQYF,TGTGCCAGCTCACCAGGGGGACGGATGACCTACGAGCAGTACTTC
TRBJ1-1,.,TRBV10-2,.,CASSEGKRLGTEAFF,TGCGCCAGCAGCGAAGGGAAAAGGTTGGGCACTGAAGCTTTCTTT
TRBJ2-2,.,TRBV6-5,.,CASSQEAENSGELFF,TGTGCCAGCAGCCAAGAGGCGGAAAACTCCGGGGAGCTGTTTTTT
TRBJ2-2,.,TRBV7-2,TRBD1,CASSRDPDRGASGELFF,TGTGCCAGCAGTCGTGACCCGGACAGGGGTGCCTCCGGGGAGCTGTTTTTT
TRBJ1-4,.,TRBV5-8,TRBD1,CASSFRTGYYIDEKLFF,TGTGCCAGCAGCTTCCGGACAGGCTATTATATTGATGAAAAACTGTTTTTT
TRBJ1-1,.,TRBV19,TRBD1,CASSIRRTGPRGMNTEAFF,TGTGCCAGTAGTATTCGGCGGACAGGACCTAGGGGCATGAACACTGAAGCTTTCTTT
TRBJ1-1,few,TRBV10-3,.,CAISESEDKLNTEAFF,TGTGCCATCAGTGAGTCGGAAGATAAACTGAACACTGAAGCTTTCTTT
TRBJ1-1,.,TRBV28,.,CASTEGGRPFEAFF,TGTGCCAGCACCGAAGGAGGGCGCCCGTTTGAAGCTTTCTTT
TRBJ1-3,.,TRBV4-1,.,CASSPDPGNTIYF,TGCGCCAGCAGCCCCGATCCGGGAAACACCATATATTTT
TRBJ1-2,.,TRBV3-1/TRBV3-2,.,CASSAPGGYTF,TGTGCCAGCAGCGCCCCAGGTGGCTACACCTTC
TRBJ1-4,.,TRBV27,TRBD1,CASSLLWDRDGEKLFF,TGTGCCAGCAGTTTGCTGTGGGACAGGGATGGTGAAAAACTGTTTTTT
TRBJ2-4,.,TRBV2,.,CASSEGRDIQYF,TGTGCCAGCAGTGAGGGTCGAGACATTCAGTACTTC
TRBJ2-3,.,TRBV27,TRBD2,CASSRPKPGLAGSTDTQYF,TGTGCCAGCAGTCGGCCGAAACCGGGACTAGCGGGTAGCACAGATACGCAGTATTTT
TRBJ2-7,.,TRBV5-1,.,CASGGTVYEQYF,TGCGCCAGCGGCGGGACAGTTTACGAGCAGTACTTC
TRBJ1-5,few,TRBV7-2,.,CASSLGTVLGQPQHF,TGTGCCAGCAGCTTGGGGACGGTACTAGGTCAGCCCCAGCATTTT
TRBJ2-4,few,TRBV6-6,TRBD1,CASLRGAKNIQYF,TGTGCCAGCCTCAGGGGGGCCAAAAACATTCAGTACTTC
TRBJ1-2,.,TRBV19,TRBD1,CASSPDRGSYYGYTF,TGTGCCAGTAGCCCCGACAGGGGTAGTTACTATGGCTACACCTTC
TRBJ1-1,.,TRBV4-2,.,CASSQSGLNTEAFF,TGTGCCAGCAGCCAATCGGGACTGAACACTGAAGCTTTCTTT
TRBJ2-1,.,TRBV10-3,TRBD2,CAISVGTSGTLTYNEQFF,TGTGCCATCAGTGTGGGGACTAGCGGGACCCTAACCTACAATGAGCAGTTCTTC
TRBJ1-1,.,TRBV19,.,CASSIDRDSNTEAFF,TGTGCCAGTAGTATAGATCGTGACAGTAACACTGAAGCTTTCTTT
TRBJ2-7,.,TRBV14,.,CASSLPLGEQYF,TGTGCCAGCAGCCTACCATTGGGGGAGCAGTACTTC
TRBJ1-3,.,TRBV12-3/TRBV12-4,.,CASTSGDGNTIYF,TGTGCCAGCACCTCAGGGGATGGAAACACCATATATTTT